These 27 T cell receptor beta chains were all obtained from the same sample, sequenced in a study of T cell repertoires in cytomegalovirus infection. MiXCR was run by TCRdb on the reads, yielding one entry per CDR3 protein. The repertoire has hundreds of thousands of distinct CDR3 sequences, 15% to 20% of them found once; the top ten carry 7.5% to 9%. Sequences were obtained from PBMCs. These receptors originate from a human donor in good health (CMV status not recorded). Some clones in this sample may be carry-over from other donors' samples.

A remark on this clonotype: It may be a read error: a sequence one base away is much more abundant. Here the CDR3 omits its conserved ending phenylalanine or tryptophan, so a read error is the likely source. J is TRBJ2-5 and V is TRBV10-3; TRBD1 matches 7 bases. Germline values: CDR1 ENHRY, CDR2 SYGVKD. The V and J ends lost 6 bases and 2 bases, in that order; junction bases with no gene match: 15. The CDR3 is made up of 17 amino acids. CDR3 protein: CAISRGQGVGGQETQYL. Here the CDR3 DNA reads TGTGCCATCAGCCGCGGGCAGGGGGTGGGTGGTCAAGAGACCCAGTACTTG.

CDR3 bases: TGTGCCATCAGTGGAAAACAGATCTATGGCTACACCTTC. Translation gives CAISGKQIYGYTF. This chain uses TRBV10-3 with TRBJ1-2; no firm D call. This CDR3 comprises 13 residues. Per germline, CDR1 ENHRY and CDR2 SYGVKD. Trimming removed 4 bases from V and 4 bases from J, with 10 bases in between.

This clonotype was detected only a few times. This chain joins TRBV5-1 and TRBJ1-1, with a possible D match to TRBD1 (6 bases). The V and J ends lost 4 bases and 6 bases respectively, with 13 bases between them. The CDR3 has 13 amino acids. CDR1 SGHRS and CDR2 YFSETQ come from the germline V gene. CDR3 region: CASSATGRPEAFF. In nucleotides, the CDR3 is TGCGCCAGCAGCGCAACAGGGAGACCTGAAGCTTTCTTT.

This clonotype was detected only a few times. The rearrangement joins TRBV5-5 to TRBJ2-1, with TRBD1 matching over 7 bases. The V and J ends lost 3 bases and 2 bases, in that order; junction bases with no gene match: 8. In germline, CDR1 is SGHKS, CDR2 YYEKEE (reference sequence). This CDR3 is built from 16 residues. This CDR3 reads CASSSFGTATYNEQFF. The DNA for the CDR3 is TGTGCCAGCAGCTCCTTCGGGACAGCCACCTACAATGAGCAGTTCTTC.

This clonotype was counted only a few times. This sequence joins TRBV4-2 and TRBJ1-4, with D maybe TRBD1 (5 bases). The germline V gene has CDR1 LGHNA and CDR2 YNFKEQ. This CDR3 contains 18 residues. V lost 0 bases and J 8 bases, leaving 22 bases between the germline ends. CDR3 nucleotides: TGTGCCAGCAGCCAAGACACTCGGGGGAAGAATCGGAGCGAAAAACTGTTTTTT. This translates into CASSQDTRGKNRSEKLFF.

The rearrangement links TRBV2 to TRBJ2-3; 7 bases line up with TRBD2. Germline lookup yields CDR1 SNHLY and CDR2 FYNNEI. The CDR3 covers 15 residues. V dropped 7 bases and J dropped 3; count of bases not matched to a gene: 10. CDR3 nucleotide sequence: TGTGCCAGCATCCTGCAAGCGGGGTCGACAGATACGCAGTATTTT. This translates into CASILQAGSTDTQYF.

This clonotype was counted a few times. The chain couples TRBV28 to TRBJ1-2; D gene unclear. Trimming took off 3 bases at V and 5 bases at J, with 10 bases between the two ends. The CDR3 totals 13 residues. Per the germline V gene, CDR1 is MDHEN and CDR2 is SYDVKM. CDR3 amino acids: CASSFVSGYGYTF. In nucleotides, the CDR3 is TGTGCCAGCAGTTTCGTTAGTGGTTATGGCTACACCTTC.

The V gene is TRBV24-1, the J gene TRBJ1-1; possible D gene TRBD1, 5 bases. Germline V gene sequence: CDR1 KGHDR, CDR2 SFDVKD. Between the trimmed V and J ends, which lost 4 bases and 1 base, there was a span of 9 bases. The CDR3 runs 14 residues. The CDR3 coding sequence is TGTGCCACCAGTGACAGGGCGCCGAACACTGAAGCTTTCTTT. Translation: CATSDRAPNTEAFF.

The chain is built from TRBV15 and TRBJ2-7; weak D call: TRBD1 (6 bases). V lost 4 bases and J 1 base, leaving 8 bases between the germline ends. The CDR3 has 13 residues. The germline V gene has CDR1 LNHNV and CDR2 YYDKDF (reference sequence). CDR3 amino acids: CATSKDRSYEQYF. The CDR3 nucleotides read TGTGCCACCAGCAAGGACAGATCCTACGAGCAGTACTTC.

As for this clonotype: Just one base apart from a much larger clone, this may be a read error. The rearrangement links TRBV12-3 or TRBV12-4 to TRBJ2-3; D not certain. The CDR3 loop spans 13 amino acids. V was pared by 3 bases and J by 4 bases, with 8 bases between. The CDR3 DNA reads TGTGCCAGCAGTTTGTGGGCGTCAGATACGCAGTATTTT. This translates into CASSLWASDTQYF.

This clonotype was found many times. This chain connects TRBV11-2 to TRBJ2-3; D uncertain. Germline CDR1 SGHAT, CDR2 FQNNGV. V gave up 5 bases and J gave up 3 bases, with 9 bases separating them. The length of the CDR3 is 13 residues. CDR3 amino acids: CASSRIPTDTQYF. The CDR3 bases are TGTGCCAGCAGCCGTATACCGACAGATACGCAGTATTTT.

This clonotype was counted ten times or more. This chain uses TRBV7-2 with TRBJ2-2; no clear D gene. This CDR3 region has 15 residues. Germline-derived CDR1 and CDR2 are SGHTA and FQGNSA. V lost 7 bases and J 0 bases, leaving 12 bases between the germline ends. The CDR3 DNA sequence: TGTGCCAGCATTGGCAGCCTCGCGAACACCGGGGAGCTGTTTTTT. The encoded protein is CASIGSLANTGELFF.

Only a few counts were recorded for this clonotype. This sequence joins TRBV5-4 and TRBJ2-4; 9 nucleotides match TRBD1. CDR3 length equals 15 residues. In germline, CDR1 is SGHNT, CDR2 YYREEE (reference sequence). With 1 base clipped from V and 6 bases from J, the junction kept 5 bases outside the gene matches. CDR3 bases: TGTGCCAGCAGCTTGCCGGGACAGGGACGAAACATTCAGTACTTC. As protein: CASSLPGQGRNIQYF.

This clonotype was observed a handful of times. The chain recombines TRBV4-1 with TRBJ2-5; no clear D gene. Germline values: CDR1 MGHRA, CDR2 YSYEKL. This CDR3 has 11 residues. V was cut by 0 bases and J by 7 bases, with 3 bases left in between. The CDR3 DNA reads TGCGCCAGCAGCCAAGATGGGACCCAGTACTTC. Protein: CASSQDGTQYF.

There are many counts of this clonotype. The V call is TRBV5-6, the J call TRBJ2-3, with TRBD2 matching over 9 bases. J was trimmed by 0 bases and V by 1 base; bases with no gene match: 6. The CDR3 is 17 residues long. CDR1 is SGHDT, CDR2 YYEEEE, per germline. The CDR3: CASSLLAGAPSTDTQYF. In nucleotides, the CDR3 is TGTGCCAGCAGCTTGTTAGCGGGAGCGCCTAGCACAGATACGCAGTATTTT. The full variable domain, with the rest looked up from reference TRBV5-6 and TRBJ2-3, is DAGVTQSPTHLIKTRGQQVTLRCSPKSGHDTVSWYQQALGQGPQFIFQYYEEEERQRGNFPDRFSGHQFPNYSSELNVNALLLGDSALYLCASSLLAGAPSTDTQYFGPGTRLTVL.

This clonotype was recorded at least ten times. V usage is TRBV7-2 and J usage is TRBJ2-7; 8 nucleotides match TRBD2. V lost 1 base to trimming and J lost 6 bases; unmatched junction nucleotides: 5. CDR3 size: 14 residues. From germline, CDR1 is SGHTA and CDR2 FQGNSA. The CDR3 nucleotides are TGTGCCAGCAGCTTAGAGGGACTAGTCGCCGAGCAGTACTTC. Amino acids: CASSLEGLVAEQYF.

This clonotype was seen at least ten times. V is TRBV7-2 and J is TRBJ2-7; D is undetermined. Germline-derived CDR1 and CDR2 are SGHTA and FQGNSA. This CDR3 spans 11 amino acids. V was shortened by 5 bases and J by 0 bases, with 2 bases between the two germline ends. The CDR3 region is CASSTSYEQYF. In DNA form, the CDR3 reads TGTGCCAGCAGCACCTCCTACGAGCAGTACTTC.

The rearrangement joins TRBV29-1 to TRBJ2-1, with D perhaps matching TRBD1 (6 bases). Germline V gene lookup returns CDR1 SQVTM and CDR2 ANQGSEA. Trimming took off 5 bases at V and 5 bases at J, with 13 bases between the two ends. This CDR3 region has 13 residues. The CDR3 nucleotides are TGCAGCGTTCGAAAAACAGGGAACAATGAGCAGTTCTTC. Translation: CSVRKTGNNEQFF.

This clonotype was recorded only once. The chain has TRBV20-1 and TRBJ2-5; D possibly uses TRBD1 or TRBD2 (5 bases each). CDR1 is DFQATT, CDR2 SNEGSKA, per germline (reference sequence). Trimming pared 3 bases from V and 5 bases from J, leaving 13 bases between. The CDR3 covers 13 residues. The CDR3 DNA sequence: TGCAGTGCTAGCCCCTCGGGGACGGAGACCCAGTACTTC. This encodes CSASPSGTETQYF.

This clonotype appeared many times. The chain is built from TRBV11-2 and TRBJ1-6; TRBD1 agrees at 7 bases. The junction had 14 bases not matched to a gene; V was cut back by 5 bases and J by 10 bases. The CDR3 covers 16 residues. CDR1 is SGHAT, CDR2 FQNNGV, per germline. The CDR3 protein is CASSPSTGFGESPLHF. CDR3 in DNA: TGTGCCAGCAGCCCCTCGACAGGGTTCGGGGAGTCACCCCTCCACTTT.

The rearrangement links TRBV10-3 to TRBJ2-2; either TRBD1 or TRBD2 may supply D (5 bases each). CDR3 size: 16 residues. CDR1 ENHRY and CDR2 SYGVKD come from the germline V gene. V lost 2 bases and J 6 bases, leaving 16 bases between the germline ends. CDR3 amino acids: CAISERRGSVAGELFF. The DNA for the CDR3 is TGTGCCATCAGTGAGAGAAGGGGTAGCGTGGCCGGGGAGCTGTTTTTT.

This sequence joins TRBV15 and TRBJ1-2; 10 nucleotides line up with TRBD1. Looked up from germline, CDR1 is LNHNV and CDR2 is YYDKDF (reference sequence). The CDR3 sequence is 15 residues long. With 2 bases clipped from V and 2 bases from J, the junction kept 2 bases outside the gene matches. CDR3 residues: CATSRSGQGNYGYTF. CDR3 sequence (DNA): TGTGCCACCAGCAGATCGGGACAGGGGAACTATGGCTACACCTTC.

J is TRBJ1-5 and V is TRBV5-5; tentative D call: TRBD1 (6 bases). Deletions cut 4 bases from V and 6 bases from J, with 17 bases between. CDR3 length: 15 amino acids. The germline V gene encodes CDR1 SGHKS and CDR2 YYEKEE (reference sequence). CDR3 coding DNA: TGTGCCAGCAGCCCGCAGGGGCAGTCCAGTCAGCCCCAGCATTTT. This codes for CASSPQGQSSQPQHF.

The chain is built from TRBV4-2 and TRBJ2-3; D perhaps matches TRBD2 (7 bases). The CDR3 sequence is 17 residues long. V was trimmed by 6 bases and J by 5 bases, leaving 24 bases between them. CDR1 LGHNA and CDR2 YNFKEQ come from the germline V gene. For the CDR3, the DNA is TGTGCCAGCAGAACCTTCCTTCGCGGGGGCCGGGGAGATACGCAGTATTTT. It encodes CASRTFLRGGRGDTQYF.

This clonotype was recorded at least ten times. V gene TRBV7-8 combines with J gene TRBJ1-1; a weak D match, TRBD1 (5 bases). In germline, CDR1 is SGHVS, CDR2 FQNEAQ. This CDR3 contains 16 residues. Trimming pared 5 bases from V and 0 bases from J, leaving 16 bases between. CDR3 bases: TGTGCCAGCAGCCCGAGGGAGAGGGGCATGAACACTGAAGCTTTCTTT. It encodes CASSPRERGMNTEAFF. Full variable domain (missing parts from reference TRBV7-8 and TRBJ1-1): GAGVSQSPRYKVAKRGQDVALRCDPISGHVSLFWYQQALGQGPEFLTYFQNEAQLDKSGLPSDRFFAERPEGSVSTLKIQRTQQEDSAVYLCASSPRERGMNTEAFFGQGTRLTVV.

In this sample, this clonotype turned up many times. CDR3 DNA sequence: TGTGCCAGCAGCCCAGAGGGGGGAGGTATTTCACCCCTCCACTTT. It translates to CASSPEGGGISPLHF. V is TRBV7-2 and J is TRBJ1-6; D is possibly TRBD1 (6 bases). V lost 5 bases and J lost 9, with 17 bases in between. The CDR3 is 15 residues long. The germline gives CDR1 SGHTA, CDR2 FQGNSA.

This clonotype turned up a few times. The chain uses TRBV29-1 and TRBJ1-1; possibly TRBD1 for D (5 bases). This CDR3 region has 14 residues. Germline CDR1 and CDR2: SQVTM and ANQGSEA. The V gene lost 2 bases and the J gene lost 0 bases, with 10 bases spanning the gap. CDR3: CSVERGQLNTEAFF. In nucleotides, the CDR3 is TGCAGCGTTGAAAGAGGACAACTGAACACTGAAGCTTTCTTT.